This TCR beta chain was recorded in a study of cytomegalovirus exposure and HLA in healthy donors. On the study more broadly: HLA-typed donors were the source of about 85 million unique TCRs held in an early data release.

Use of 60 Vbeta and 13 Jbeta primers characterized the PCR. The protocol was immunoSEQ multiplex PCR, while the TCRdb copy is restricted to in-frame clones and leaves out a portion. The table lists 200,000 to 300,000 clones, around 80% of them singletons, with roughly 7.4% in the top ten. General study points: It was taken for granted in presence/absence analyses that sequencing depth across donors was roughly uniform. Later findings reportedly placed an Asian-associated ancestry cluster below the approximately 650-donor mean for N-insertions. In terms of immune exposure information, only CMV serostatus was available.

There are 14 residues in the CDR3. Germline V lookup: CDR1 SGHDT, CDR2 YYEEEE. The V end lost 4 bases, the J end lost 7 bases, and 14 bases lay between the germline ends. Note on this clone: Its specificity is unknown.

The chain has TRBV5-6 and TRBJ1-4; D gene ambiguous. Input material: PBMCs. The receptor's source is a woman aged 55-70 years in good health and CMV-seropositive. The CDR3 DNA reads TGTGCCAGCAGCCTAGACCTGGAGGGTGAAAAACTGTTTTTT. It codes for CASSLDLEGEKLFF.